Listed here is a single T cell receptor (beta chain). Per the germline V gene, CDR1 is GTSNPN and CDR2 is SVGIG (reference sequence). Trimming shortened V by 5 bases and J by 6 bases, and 11 bases separated the two germline ends. The CDR3 covers 12 residues. The source of the sample is a study of blood T cell repertoires in COVID-19. As for the study in general: Italy, Spain and the United States were the sources of the convalescent and acute COVID-19 samples. T cells, B-cell-depleted T cells, or PBMCs provided the cDNA or gDNA that served as material.

Under the authors' procedure: Reference gene primer amplification gave nucleated cell count estimates. Method: immunoSEQ multiplex PCR; TCRdb's copy keeps in-frame clones and lacks some. The DNA was the basis for D and trimming; V, J and clone size are from that table. The repertoire holds roughly 330,000 clones, with over 75% as singletons. The source is a woman between 45 and 60 years old with active or convalescent COVID-19. The chain has TRBV30 and TRBJ1-5; a weak D match, TRBD1 (5 bases). Sequencing was done on a sample of peripheral blood. In DNA, the CDR3 is TGTGCCTGGTCGGGGGGAAGTCAGCCCCAGCATTTT. This encodes CAWSGGSQPQHF.